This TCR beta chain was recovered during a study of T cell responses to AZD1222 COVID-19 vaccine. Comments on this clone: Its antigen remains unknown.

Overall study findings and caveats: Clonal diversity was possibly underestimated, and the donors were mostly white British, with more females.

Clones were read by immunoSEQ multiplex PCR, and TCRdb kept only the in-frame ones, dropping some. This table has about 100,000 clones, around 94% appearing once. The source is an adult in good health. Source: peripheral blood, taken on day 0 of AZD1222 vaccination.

DNA for the CDR3: TGCGCCAGCAGCTCAAAACGAGGCCCGGGAACAGATACGCAGTATTTT. As protein: CASSSKRGPGTDTQYF. The chain carries TRBV5-1 and TRBJ2-3; D is possibly TRBD2 (5 bases). Germline V CDR1 and CDR2: SGHRS, YFSETQ. The CDR3 has 16 amino acids. V shed 3 bases and J shed 3 bases, with 17 bases lying between them.